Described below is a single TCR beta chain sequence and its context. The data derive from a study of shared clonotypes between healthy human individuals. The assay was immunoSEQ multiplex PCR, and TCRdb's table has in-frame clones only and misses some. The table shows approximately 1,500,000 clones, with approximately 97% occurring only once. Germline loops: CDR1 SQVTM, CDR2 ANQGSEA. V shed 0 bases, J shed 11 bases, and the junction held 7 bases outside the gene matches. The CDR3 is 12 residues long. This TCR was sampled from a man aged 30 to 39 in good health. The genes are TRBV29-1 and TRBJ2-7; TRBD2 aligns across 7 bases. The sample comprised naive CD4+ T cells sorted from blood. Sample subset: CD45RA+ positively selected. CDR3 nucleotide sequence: TGCAGCGTTGAAGATCTTGGGGAGGGGAAGTACTTC. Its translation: CSVEDLGEGKYF.